This T cell receptor beta chain was identified during a study of T cell repertoires in cytomegalovirus infection. Study context: Through public TCR beta signatures, both CMV infection and matching HLA type were indicated.

Germline CDR1 reads LNHDA; CDR2 reads SQIVND (reference sequence). V lost 3 bases and J lost 9, with 21 bases in between. There are 16 residues in the CDR3. This clonotype was seen a few times. Its antigen is not known. General study points: The ex vivo response was dominated by HLA-C-restricted CMV-specific TCR beta clonotypes.

TCRdb reprocessed the reads with MiXCR, giving one entry per CDR3 protein. The table shows 680,000 or so distinct CDR3 sequences, with less than 40% occurring only once. The specimen was PBMCs. The gene calls are TRBV19 and TRBJ2-1, with D perhaps matching TRBD1 (6 bases). The clonotype was recovered from a human donor in good health (CMV status not recorded). Some clones in this sample may be carry-over from other donors' samples. The CDR3 nucleotides are TGTGCCAGTAGTATCTCCAGGGGACACCAAGGCCCTGAGCAGTTCTTC. It codes for CASSISRGHQGPEQFF.